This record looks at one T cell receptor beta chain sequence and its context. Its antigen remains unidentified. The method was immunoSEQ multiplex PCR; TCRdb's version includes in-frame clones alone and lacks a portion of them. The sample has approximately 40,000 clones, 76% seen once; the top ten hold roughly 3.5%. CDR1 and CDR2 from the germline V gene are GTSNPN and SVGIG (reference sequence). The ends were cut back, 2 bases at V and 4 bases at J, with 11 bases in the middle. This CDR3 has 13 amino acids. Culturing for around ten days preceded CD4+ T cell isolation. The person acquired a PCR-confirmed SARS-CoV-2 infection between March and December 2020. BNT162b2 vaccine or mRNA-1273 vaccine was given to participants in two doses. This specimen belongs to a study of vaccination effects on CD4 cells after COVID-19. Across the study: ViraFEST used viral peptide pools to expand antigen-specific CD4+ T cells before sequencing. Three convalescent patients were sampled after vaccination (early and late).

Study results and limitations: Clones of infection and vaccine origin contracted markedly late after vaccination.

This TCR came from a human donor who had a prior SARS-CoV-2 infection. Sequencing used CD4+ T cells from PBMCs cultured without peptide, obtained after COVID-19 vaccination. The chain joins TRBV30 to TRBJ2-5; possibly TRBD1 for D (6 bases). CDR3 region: CAWSTGFGETQYF. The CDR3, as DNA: TGTGCCTGGAGTACAGGGTTCGGAGAGACCCAGTACTTC.